What follows describes a single T cell receptor (beta chain). The sample originates from a study of blood T cell repertoires in COVID-19. For the study at large: Some COVID-19 samples were acute and others convalescent; all came from the United States, Italy and Spain. Sources were T cells, B-cell-depleted T cells, or PBMCs; the material itself was cDNA or gDNA.

Trimming cost V 4 bases and J 6 bases; bases outside gene matches: 7. Germline CDR1 is SGDLS and CDR2 is YYNGEE. CDR3 length equals 14 residues. How the authors handled the data: The authors estimated nucleated cell counts from reference gene primer amplification. Clones were sequenced by immunoSEQ multiplex PCR, and TCRdb holds only the in-frame ones, with some missing. The V and J calls and clone size were taken over from that table, and D and trimming were inferred from the DNA. The table includes around 51,000 clones, just over 85% detected once. The sequence was collected from a woman older than 75 with acute or convalescent COVID-19. The chain uses TRBV9 and TRBJ1-3; 7 bases map to TRBD1. The sample comprised peripheral blood. For the CDR3, the DNA is TGTGCCAGCAGCACCAGGGACAGCCCAAACACCATATATTTT. Translating it yields CASSTRDSPNTIYF.